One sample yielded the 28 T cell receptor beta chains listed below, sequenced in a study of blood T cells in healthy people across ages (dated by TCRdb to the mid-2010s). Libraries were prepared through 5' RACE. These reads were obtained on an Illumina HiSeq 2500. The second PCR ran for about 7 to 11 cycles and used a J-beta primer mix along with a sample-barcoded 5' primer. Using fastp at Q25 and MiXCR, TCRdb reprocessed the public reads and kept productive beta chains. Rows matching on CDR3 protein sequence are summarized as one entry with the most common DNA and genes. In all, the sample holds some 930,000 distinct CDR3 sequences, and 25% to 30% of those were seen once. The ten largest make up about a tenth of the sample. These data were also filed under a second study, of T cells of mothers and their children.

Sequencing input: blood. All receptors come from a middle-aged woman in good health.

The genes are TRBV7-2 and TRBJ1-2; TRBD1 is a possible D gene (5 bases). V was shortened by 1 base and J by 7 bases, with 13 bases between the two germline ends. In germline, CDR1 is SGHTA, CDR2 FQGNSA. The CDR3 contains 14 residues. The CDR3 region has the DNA TGTGCCAGCAGCTTAGAAACAGGCCCAGGTGGCTACACCTTC. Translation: CASSLETGPGGYTF.

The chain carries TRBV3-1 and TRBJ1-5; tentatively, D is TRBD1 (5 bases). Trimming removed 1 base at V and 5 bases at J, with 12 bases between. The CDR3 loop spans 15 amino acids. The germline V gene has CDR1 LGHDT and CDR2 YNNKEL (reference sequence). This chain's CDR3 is CASSQGTIRDQPQHF. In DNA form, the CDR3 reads TGTGCCAGCAGCCAAGGGACAATCCGAGATCAGCCCCAGCATTTT. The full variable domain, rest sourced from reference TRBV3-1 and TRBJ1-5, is DTAVSQTPKYLVTQMGNDKSIKCEQNLGHDTMYWYKQDSKKFLKIMFSYNNKELIINETVPNRFSPKSPDKAHLNLHINSLELGDSAVYFCASSQGTIRDQPQHFGDGTRLSIL.

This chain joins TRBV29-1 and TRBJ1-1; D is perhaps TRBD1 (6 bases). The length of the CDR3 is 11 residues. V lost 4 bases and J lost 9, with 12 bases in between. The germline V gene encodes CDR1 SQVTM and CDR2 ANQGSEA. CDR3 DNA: TGCAGCGTTGGAGCGGACAGAAAAGCTTTCTTT. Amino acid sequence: CSVGADRKAFF.

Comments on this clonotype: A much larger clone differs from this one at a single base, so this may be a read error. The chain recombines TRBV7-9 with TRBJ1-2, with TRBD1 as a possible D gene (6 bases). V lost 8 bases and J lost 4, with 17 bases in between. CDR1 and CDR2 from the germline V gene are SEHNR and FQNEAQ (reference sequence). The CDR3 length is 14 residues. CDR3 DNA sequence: TGTGCCAGCGGCCGAACCACAGGGTCCTATGGCTACACCTTC. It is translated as CASGRTTGSYGYTF.

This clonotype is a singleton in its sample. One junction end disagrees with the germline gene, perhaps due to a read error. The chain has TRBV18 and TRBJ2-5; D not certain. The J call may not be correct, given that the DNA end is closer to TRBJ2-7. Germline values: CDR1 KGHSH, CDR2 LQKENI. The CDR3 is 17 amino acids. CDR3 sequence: CANSPISSTETSYEQYF. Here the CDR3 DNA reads TGTGCCAACTCACCGATCAGCTCCACAGAAACTTCCTACGAGCAGTACTTC.

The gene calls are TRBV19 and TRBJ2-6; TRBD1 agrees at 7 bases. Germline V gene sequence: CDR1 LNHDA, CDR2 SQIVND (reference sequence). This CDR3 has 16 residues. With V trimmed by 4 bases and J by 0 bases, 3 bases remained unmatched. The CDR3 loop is CASSTGQNSGANVLTF. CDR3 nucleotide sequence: TGTGCCAGTAGTACGGGACAGAACTCTGGGGCCAACGTCCTGACTTTC. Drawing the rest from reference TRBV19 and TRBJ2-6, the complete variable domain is DGGITQSPKYLFRKEGQNVTLSCEQNLNHDAMYWYRQDPGQGLRLIYYSQIVNDFQKGDIAEGYSVSREKKESFPLTVTSAQKNPTAFYLCASSTGQNSGANVLTFGAGSRLTVL.

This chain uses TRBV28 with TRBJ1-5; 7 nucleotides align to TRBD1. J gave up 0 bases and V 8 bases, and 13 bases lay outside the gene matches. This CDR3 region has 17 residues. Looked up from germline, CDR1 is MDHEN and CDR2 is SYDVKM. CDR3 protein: CASHPTGSGYSNQPQHF. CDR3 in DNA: TGTGCCAGCCATCCGACAGGGTCAGGTTATAGCAATCAGCCCCAGCATTTT.

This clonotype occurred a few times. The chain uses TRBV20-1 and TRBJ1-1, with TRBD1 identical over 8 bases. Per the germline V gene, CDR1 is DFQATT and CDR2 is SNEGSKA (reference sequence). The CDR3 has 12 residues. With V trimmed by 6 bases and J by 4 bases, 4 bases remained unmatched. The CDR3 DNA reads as TGCAGTGCGCCTACAGGGGGCACTGAAGCTTTCTTT. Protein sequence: CSAPTGGTEAFF.

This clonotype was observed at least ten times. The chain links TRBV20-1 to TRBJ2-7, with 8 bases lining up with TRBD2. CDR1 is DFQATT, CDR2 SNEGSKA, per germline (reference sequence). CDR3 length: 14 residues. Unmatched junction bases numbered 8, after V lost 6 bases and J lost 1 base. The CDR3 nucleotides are TGCAGTGCCGAGAGCGGGGGCGTATCCTACGAGCAGTACTTC. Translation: CSAESGGVSYEQYF.

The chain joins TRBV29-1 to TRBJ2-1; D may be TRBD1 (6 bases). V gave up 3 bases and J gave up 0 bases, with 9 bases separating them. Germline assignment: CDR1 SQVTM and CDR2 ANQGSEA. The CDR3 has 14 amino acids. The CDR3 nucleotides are TGCAGCGTTGAGGACAGTAGCTCCTACAATGAGCAGTTCTTC. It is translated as CSVEDSSSYNEQFF.

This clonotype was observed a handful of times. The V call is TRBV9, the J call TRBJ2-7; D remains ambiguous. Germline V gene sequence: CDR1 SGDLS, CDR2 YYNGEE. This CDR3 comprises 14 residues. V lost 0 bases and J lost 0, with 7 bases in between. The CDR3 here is CASSVVQSSYEQYF. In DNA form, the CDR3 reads TGTGCCAGCAGCGTAGTCCAGAGCTCCTACGAGCAGTACTTC.

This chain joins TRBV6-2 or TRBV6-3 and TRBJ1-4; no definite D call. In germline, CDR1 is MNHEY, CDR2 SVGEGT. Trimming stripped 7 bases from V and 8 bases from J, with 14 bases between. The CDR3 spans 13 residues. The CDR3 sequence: CASTEVLAEKLFF. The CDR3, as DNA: TGTGCCAGCACGGAGGTACTTGCGGAAAAACTGTTTTTT.

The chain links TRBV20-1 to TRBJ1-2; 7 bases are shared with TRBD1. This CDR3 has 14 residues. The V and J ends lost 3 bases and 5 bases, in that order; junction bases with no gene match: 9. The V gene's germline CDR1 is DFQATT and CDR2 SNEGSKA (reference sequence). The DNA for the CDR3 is TGCAGTGCTAGTGAGACAGGGAAAGGGTATGGCTACACCTTC. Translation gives CSASETGKGYGYTF.

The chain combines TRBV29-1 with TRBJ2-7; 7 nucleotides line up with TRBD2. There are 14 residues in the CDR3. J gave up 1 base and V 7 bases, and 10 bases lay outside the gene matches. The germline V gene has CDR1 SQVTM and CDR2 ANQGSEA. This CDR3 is CSALGGFSSYEQYF. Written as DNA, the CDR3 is TGCAGCGCCCTGGGGGGGTTCTCATCCTACGAGCAGTACTTC.

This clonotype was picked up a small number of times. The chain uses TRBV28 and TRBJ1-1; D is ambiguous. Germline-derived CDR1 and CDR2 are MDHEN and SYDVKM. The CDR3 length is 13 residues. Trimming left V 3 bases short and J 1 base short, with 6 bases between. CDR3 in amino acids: CASSFVRNTEAFF. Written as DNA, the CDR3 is TGTGCCAGCAGTTTTGTCAGGAACACTGAAGCTTTCTTT.

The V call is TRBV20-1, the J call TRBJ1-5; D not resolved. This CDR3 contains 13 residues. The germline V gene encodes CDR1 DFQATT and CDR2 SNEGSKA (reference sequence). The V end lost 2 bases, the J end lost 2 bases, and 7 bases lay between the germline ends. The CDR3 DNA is TGCAGTGCTAGAACCCAACGCAATCAGCCCCAGCATTTT. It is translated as CSARTQRNQPQHF.

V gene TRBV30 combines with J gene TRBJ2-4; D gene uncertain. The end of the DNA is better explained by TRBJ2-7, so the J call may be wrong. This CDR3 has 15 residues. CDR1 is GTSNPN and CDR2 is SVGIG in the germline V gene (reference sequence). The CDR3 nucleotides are TGTGCCTGGACCCGATCCGGGTCAATGTGGAACGAGCAGTACTTC. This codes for CAWTRSGSMWNEQYF.

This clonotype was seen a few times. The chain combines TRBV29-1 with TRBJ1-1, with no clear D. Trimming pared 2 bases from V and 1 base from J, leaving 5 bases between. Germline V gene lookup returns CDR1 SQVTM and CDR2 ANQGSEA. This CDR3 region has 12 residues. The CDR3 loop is CSVENRNTEAFF. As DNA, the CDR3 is TGCAGCGTTGAAAACAGGAACACTGAAGCTTTCTTT.

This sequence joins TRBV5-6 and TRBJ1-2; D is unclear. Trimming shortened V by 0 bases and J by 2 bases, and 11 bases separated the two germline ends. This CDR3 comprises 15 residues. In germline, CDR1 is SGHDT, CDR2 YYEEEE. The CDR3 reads CASSLAGTSNYGYTF. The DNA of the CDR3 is TGTGCCAGCAGCTTGGCTGGTACTTCAAACTATGGCTACACCTTC.

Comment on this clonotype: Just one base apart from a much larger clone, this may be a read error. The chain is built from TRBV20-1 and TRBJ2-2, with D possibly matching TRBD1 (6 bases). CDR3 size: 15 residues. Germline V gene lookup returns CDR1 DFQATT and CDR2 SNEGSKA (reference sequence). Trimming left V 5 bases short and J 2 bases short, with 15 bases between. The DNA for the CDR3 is TGCAGTGCTCGGGGACAACGACCTAACACCGGGGAGCTGTTTTTT. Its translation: CSARGQRPNTGELFF.

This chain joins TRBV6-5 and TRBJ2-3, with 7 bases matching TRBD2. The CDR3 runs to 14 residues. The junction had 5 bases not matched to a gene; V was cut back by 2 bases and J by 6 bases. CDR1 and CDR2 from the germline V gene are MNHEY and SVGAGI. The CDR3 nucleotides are TGTGCCAGCAGTTACCCTGTCGGGGGGGATACGCAGTATTTT. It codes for CASSYPVGGDTQYF.

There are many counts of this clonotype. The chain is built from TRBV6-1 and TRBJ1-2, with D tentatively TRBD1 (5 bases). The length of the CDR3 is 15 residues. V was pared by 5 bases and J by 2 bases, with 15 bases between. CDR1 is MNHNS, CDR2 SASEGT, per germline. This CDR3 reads CASSPPQRQNYGYTF. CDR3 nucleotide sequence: TGTGCCAGCAGTCCTCCGCAGAGACAGAACTATGGCTACACCTTC.

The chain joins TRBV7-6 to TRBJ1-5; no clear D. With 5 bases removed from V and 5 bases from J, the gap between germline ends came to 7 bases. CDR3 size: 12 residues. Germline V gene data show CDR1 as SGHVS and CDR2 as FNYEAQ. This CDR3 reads CASSTGDQPQHF. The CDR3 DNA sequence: TGTGCCAGCAGCACCGGAGATCAGCCCCAGCATTTT. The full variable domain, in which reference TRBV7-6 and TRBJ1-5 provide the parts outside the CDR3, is GAGVSQSPRYKVTKRGQDVALRCDPISGHVSLYWYRQALGQGPEFLTYFNYEAQQDKSGLPNDRFSAERPEGSISTLTIQRTEQRDSAMYRCASSTGDQPQHFGDGTRLSIL.

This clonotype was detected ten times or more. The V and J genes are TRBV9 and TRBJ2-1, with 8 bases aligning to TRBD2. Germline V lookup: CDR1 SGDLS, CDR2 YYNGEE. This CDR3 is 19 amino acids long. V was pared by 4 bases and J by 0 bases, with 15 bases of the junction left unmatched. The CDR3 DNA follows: TGTGCCAGCAGCCCACAGCTAGCGGCGGGGGGTAGCTCCTACAATGAGCAGTTCTTC. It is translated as CASSPQLAAGGSSYNEQFF. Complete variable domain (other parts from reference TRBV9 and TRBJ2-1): DSGVTQTPKHLITATGQRVTLRCSPRSGDLSVYWYQQSLDQGLQFLIQYYNGEERAKGNILERFSAQQFPDLHSELNLSSLELGDSALYFCASSPQLAAGGSSYNEQFFGPGTRLTVL.

CDR3 protein: CASSWTGYYEQYF. CDR3 nucleotide sequence: TGTGCCAGCAGCTGGACGGGGTACTACGAGCAGTACTTC. The J gene is TRBJ2-7, the V gene TRBV7-9; D perhaps matches TRBD2 (5 bases). The CDR3 extends over 13 amino acids. CDR1 SEHNR and CDR2 FQNEAQ come from the germline V gene (reference sequence). V lost 4 bases to trimming and J lost 3 bases, with 10 bases between them. The whole variable domain, remainder taken from reference TRBV7-9 and TRBJ2-7, is DTGVSQNPRHKITKRGQNVTFRCDPISEHNRLYWYRQTLGQGPEFLTYFQNEAQLEKSRLLSDRFSAERPKGSFSTLEIQRTEQGDSAMYLCASSWTGYYEQYFGPGTRLTVT.

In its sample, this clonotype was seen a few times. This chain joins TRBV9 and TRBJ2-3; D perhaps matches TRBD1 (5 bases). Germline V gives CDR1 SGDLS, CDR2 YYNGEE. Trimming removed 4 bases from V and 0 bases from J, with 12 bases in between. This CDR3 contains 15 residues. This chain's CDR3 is CASSPRDWSTDTQYF. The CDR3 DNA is TGTGCCAGCAGCCCCAGGGATTGGAGCACAGATACGCAGTATTTT.

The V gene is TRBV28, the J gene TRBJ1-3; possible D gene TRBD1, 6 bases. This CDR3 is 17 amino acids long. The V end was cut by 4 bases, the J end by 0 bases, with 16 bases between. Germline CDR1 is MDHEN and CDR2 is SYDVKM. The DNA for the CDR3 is TGTGCCAGCAGTTCTCCACAGGGTGTACCCTCTGGAAACACCATATATTTT. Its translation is CASSSPQGVPSGNTIYF.

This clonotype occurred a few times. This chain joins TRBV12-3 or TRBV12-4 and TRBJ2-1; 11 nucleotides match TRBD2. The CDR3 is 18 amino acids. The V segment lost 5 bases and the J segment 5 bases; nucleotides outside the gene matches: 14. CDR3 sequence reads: CASSRGPSGGLHNNEQFF. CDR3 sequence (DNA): TGTGCCAGCAGTAGAGGTCCTAGCGGGGGGCTACACAACAATGAGCAGTTCTTC.